These 32 T cell receptor beta chains were sequenced from one sample in a study of identical twins. Each CDR3 protein is one row after TCRdb ran MiXCR on the 5' RACE reads. The sample lists 1.5 million to 2 million distinct CDR3 sequences, under 35% occurring once. Material: cord blood. Source of these receptors: a newborn girl in good health.

The CDR3 DNA sequence: TGTGCCAGCAGTGAAGTGCGGCCGACTGAAGCTTTCTTT. Translating gives CASSEVRPTEAFF. This sequence joins TRBV6-1 and TRBJ1-1; D gene unclear. The germline V gene has CDR1 MNHNS and CDR2 SASEGT. The CDR3 spans 13 residues. Trimming cost V 1 base and J 5 bases, with 8 bases left between them.

This clonotype was counted a few times. Here the CDR3 reads CASSLDRWGPPNYGYTF. The CDR3 DNA is TGTGCCAGCAGCTTGGATCGTTGGGGGCCACCCAACTATGGCTACACCTTC. The chain couples TRBV5-6 to TRBJ1-2, with D maybe TRBD1 (6 bases). Germline CDR1 is SGHDT and CDR2 is YYEEEE. V lost 0 bases to trimming and J lost 2 bases, with 17 bases between them. This CDR3 spans 17 amino acids.

This clonotype appeared a few times. The chain has TRBV18 and TRBJ2-3; weak D call: TRBD2 (6 bases). Trimming cost V 3 bases and J 0 bases, with 13 bases left between them. The CDR3 contains 16 residues. Germline CDR1 reads KGHSH; CDR2 reads LQKENI. The CDR3 DNA reads TGTGCCAGCTCACCTGACCTAGCGCCAAGCACAGATACGCAGTATTTT. Translation gives CASSPDLAPSTDTQYF.

The rearrangement joins TRBV12-3 or TRBV12-4 to TRBJ2-1; D not certain. The tail of the sequence fits TRBJ2-7 better, so the J call may be wrong. The CDR3 runs to 15 residues. In DNA form, the CDR3 reads TGTGCCAGCAGCCTGGAAGCAATGGGATACAATGAGCAGTACTTC. As protein: CASSLEAMGYNEQYF.

CDR3 in amino acids: CASSYNRGRVYEQYF. The CDR3 region has the DNA TGTGCCAGCAGTTACAACAGGGGTAGGGTCTACGAGCAGTACTTC. V and J are TRBV6-5 and TRBJ2-7, with 7 bases that match TRBD1. Losses at the gene ends were 2 bases for V and 3 bases for J; bases not matched to a gene: 7. CDR3 length equals 15 residues. In germline, CDR1 is MNHEY, CDR2 SVGAGI.

This sequence joins TRBV5-1 and TRBJ1-6; no firm D call. V lost 4 bases to trimming and J lost 6 bases, with 23 bases between them. Germline lookup yields CDR1 SGHRS and CDR2 YFSETQ. The CDR3 consists of 18 residues. The CDR3: CASSMGLGSRSSNSPLHF. The CDR3 DNA reads as TGCGCCAGCAGCATGGGCTTAGGGTCCCGGAGCTCTAATTCACCCCTCCACTTT.

Comments on this clonotype: Since a much larger clone is just one base distant, this may be a read error. The rearrangement uses TRBV21-1 and TRBJ2-4; the table's D call TRBD1 went unverified against the DNA. TRBV21-1 is classified as a pseudogene. The CDR3 has 18 residues. CDR3 DNA: TGTGTCAGCAGCTCCCGGGCACGCCGGCCACTAGCCAAAAACATTCAGTACTTC. Its protein is CVSSSRARRPLAKNIQYF.

The rearrangement uses TRBV27 and TRBJ2-4; 7 bases align to TRBD1. This CDR3 is 13 amino acids long. J gave up 7 bases and V 5 bases, and 5 bases lay outside the gene matches. Per germline, CDR1 MNHEY and CDR2 SMNVEV (reference sequence). The CDR3 is CASSPMTGNIQYF. CDR3 bases: TGTGCCAGCAGTCCTATGACAGGGAACATTCAGTACTTC.

In DNA form, the CDR3 reads TGCGCCAGCAGCTTGAACGGGGGGCCCTACGAGCAGTACTTC. Protein: CASSLNGGPYEQYF. The rearrangement uses TRBV5-1 and TRBJ2-7; D possibly corresponds to TRBD2 (7 bases). The germline V gene has CDR1 SGHRS and CDR2 YFSETQ. The CDR3 is 14 residues long. Trimming cost V 1 base and J 2 bases, with 10 bases left between them.

This chain connects TRBV6-1 to TRBJ2-1, with D maybe TRBD1 (5 bases). This CDR3 comprises 16 residues. Germline lookup yields CDR1 MNHNS and CDR2 SASEGT. V dropped 8 bases and J dropped 0 bases, with 17 bases sitting between them. Here the CDR3 reads CASSKGAGSSYNEQFF. CDR3 DNA sequence: TGTGCCAGCTCAAAAGGGGCTGGAAGCTCCTACAATGAGCAGTTCTTC.

The chain couples TRBV11-2 to TRBJ2-7; tentatively, D is TRBD2 (5 bases). V was cut by 2 bases and J by 2 bases, with 10 bases left in between. The CDR3 has 14 residues. Germline V lookup: CDR1 SGHAT, CDR2 FQNNGV. CDR3 DNA: TGTGCCAGCAGCTTAAGCGTGAGGGCCTACGAGCAGTACTTC. As protein: CASSLSVRAYEQYF.

This clonotype was seen only a few times. The chain combines TRBV12-3 or TRBV12-4 with TRBJ1-3, with D uncertain. Trimming removed 7 bases from V and 2 bases from J, with 9 bases in between. CDR3 length equals 13 residues. CDR3 nucleotide sequence: TGTGCCAGCATCCAAGGGCCTGGAAACACCATATATTTT. Residues: CASIQGPGNTIYF.

The chain has TRBV27 and TRBJ1-6; tentatively, D is TRBD1 (5 bases). This CDR3 comprises 14 residues. CDR1 and CDR2 from the germline V gene are MNHEY and SMNVEV (reference sequence). The germline V and J ends were trimmed by 6 bases and 5 bases, with 11 bases remaining between them. The CDR3 protein is CASRLTRDNSPLHF. CDR3 coding DNA: TGTGCCAGCAGACTTACCAGGGATAATTCACCCCTCCACTTT.

This clonotype has only a few counts. The V gene is TRBV6-1, the J gene TRBJ2-7, with D perhaps matching TRBD1 or TRBD2 (5 bases each). V was clipped by 3 bases and J by 0 bases, with 15 bases between them. This CDR3 has 16 amino acids. CDR1 and CDR2 (germline): MNHNS, SASEGT. As DNA, the CDR3 is TGTGCCAGCAGTGAGGGGACGGTCCCGAGCTCCTACGAGCAGTACTTC. Translated, it gives CASSEGTVPSSYEQYF.

This chain uses TRBV2 with TRBJ2-2; TRBD2 agrees at 10 bases. Unmatched junction bases numbered 7, after V lost 1 base and J lost 2 bases. The germline CDR1 and CDR2 sequences are SNHLY and FYNNEI. The CDR3 is 18 amino acids. The CDR3 nucleotides read TGTGCCAGCAGTGAAGGCTGGACTAGCGGAGCCAACACCGGGGAGCTGTTTTTT. This gives the protein CASSEGWTSGANTGELFF.

The chain links TRBV2 to TRBJ2-4, with 9 bases that match TRBD1. Germline V CDR1 and CDR2: SNHLY, FYNNEI. The CDR3 covers 17 residues. Trimming removed 6 bases from V and 0 bases from J; junction bases left unmatched: 9. The CDR3 spells CASRPWDREPAKNIQYF. The CDR3 bases are TGTGCCAGCAGGCCTTGGGACAGGGAACCAGCCAAAAACATTCAGTACTTC.

In this sample, this clonotype turned up many times. The CDR3 DNA sequence: TGTGCCAGCAGTTTTGGAGCGGAGCAGTACTTC. Translating it yields CASSFGAEQYF. The chain links TRBV27 to TRBJ2-5; TRBD2 might be the D (5 bases). V was shortened by 3 bases and J by 11 bases, with 10 bases between the two germline ends. The V gene's germline CDR1 is MNHEY and CDR2 SMNVEV (reference sequence). CDR3 size: 11 residues.

This clonotype appeared a few times. This sequence joins TRBV20-1 and TRBJ2-7, with 10 bases that match TRBD1. Germline CDR1 is DFQATT and CDR2 is SNEGSKA (reference sequence). V shed 4 bases, J shed 1 base, and the junction held 4 bases outside the gene matches. CDR3 length equals 14 residues. The CDR3, as DNA: TGCAGTGCTACGGACAGGGGGGTTTCCTACGAGCAGTACTTC. Amino acids: CSATDRGVSYEQYF.

On this clonotype: The junction differs from germline at one of its ends, possibly a read error. The V gene is TRBV7-2, the J gene TRBJ2-1; perhaps TRBD2 as D (6 bases). CDR1 is SGHTA and CDR2 is FQGNSA in the germline V gene. This CDR3 is built from 15 residues. CDR3 DNA sequence: TGTGCCAGCAGCTTCCTGGGGGGAAACTACAGTGAGCAGTTCTTC. It is translated as CASSFLGGNYSEQFF.

V and J are TRBV7-2 and TRBJ2-7; D not certain. This CDR3 region has 16 residues. Germline CDR1 SGHTA, CDR2 FQGNSA. V was pared by 6 bases and J by 7 bases, with 25 bases between. In DNA form, the CDR3 reads TGTGCCAGCAGAGTTAAAGTAGCCCCAGGCTACAATGAGCAGTACTTC. This gives the protein CASRVKVAPGYNEQYF.

Turning to this clonotype: An end of the junction differs from the germline gene, which may be a read error. This chain uses TRBV7-2 with TRBJ2-7; 7 bases align to TRBD2. CDR3 length equals 10 residues. The germline V gene encodes CDR1 SGHTA and CDR2 FQGNSA. This chain's CDR3 is CASAAGERYF. For the CDR3, the DNA is TGTGCCAGCGCGGCGGGGGAGCGGTACTTC.

In DNA form, the CDR3 reads TGTGCCAGCAGCCACGGACGGGGGCCGCCCCTCCAAGAGACCCAGTACTTC. This gives the protein CASSHGRGPPLQETQYF. The gene calls are TRBV4-2 and TRBJ2-5; D might be TRBD1 or TRBD2, each matching 6 bases. V lost 3 bases, J lost 1 base, and 18 bases lay in between. This CDR3 has 17 residues. Germline CDR1 and CDR2: LGHNA and YNFKEQ.

A note on this clonotype: The junction and the germline gene differ at one end; a read error may be behind it. The chain couples TRBV5-1 to TRBJ2-7; D possibly corresponds to TRBD1 (5 bases). CDR3 length equals 15 residues. The germline gives CDR1 SGHRS, CDR2 YFSETQ. The CDR3 region is CAGSLGSSGIYEQYF. CDR3 nucleotides: TGCGCCGGCAGCTTGGGTTCTTCAGGGATCTACGAGCAGTACTTC.

The chain has TRBV20-1 and TRBJ2-5; no firm D call. The CDR3 extends over 12 amino acids. The V end was cut by 2 bases, the J end by 1 base, with 5 bases between. CDR1 and CDR2 from the germline V gene are DFQATT and SNEGSKA (reference sequence). CDR3: CSARHSQETQYF. The CDR3 nucleotides read TGCAGTGCTAGACACAGCCAAGAGACCCAGTACTTC.

This clonotype was counted ten times or more. The rearrangement joins TRBV29-1 to TRBJ2-1; tentative D call: TRBD2 (7 bases). V lost 3 bases, J lost 4 bases, and 19 bases lay in between. The CDR3 sequence is 16 residues long. CDR1 is SQVTM, CDR2 ANQGSEA, per germline. The CDR3 sequence: CSVDRFGGAKYNEQFF. CDR3 nucleotides: TGCAGCGTTGACCGCTTTGGGGGGGCGAAATACAATGAGCAGTTCTTC.

A few counts support this clonotype. CDR3 bases: TGTGCCAGCAGTGGGCGGGAGGGCCTAAAGCGCAATGAGCAGTTCTTC. Translated: CASSGREGLKRNEQFF. The rearrangement uses TRBV6-1 and TRBJ2-1; 9 bases map to TRBD2. The junction had 10 bases not matched to a gene; V was cut back by 4 bases and J by 6 bases. In germline, CDR1 is MNHNS, CDR2 SASEGT. CDR3 length: 16 residues.

The chain couples TRBV10-3 to TRBJ1-5; no firm D call. The germline V gene encodes CDR1 ENHRY and CDR2 SYGVKD. Trimming shortened V by 6 bases and J by 0 bases, and 6 bases separated the two germline ends. The CDR3 has 13 amino acids. The CDR3 region is CAIRDGSNQPQHF. The CDR3 nucleotides read TGTGCCATCAGGGACGGTAGCAATCAGCCCCAGCATTTT.

This clonotype was seen only a few times. V usage is TRBV2 and J usage is TRBJ2-3, with TRBD1 matching over 9 bases. Germline V CDR1 and CDR2: SNHLY, FYNNEI. The length of the CDR3 is 16 residues. The J segment lost 4 bases and the V segment lost 6 bases, leaving 11 bases of the junction unmatched. Here the CDR3 DNA reads TGTGCCAGCAGCGCCGGGACAGGGATGAGTTCAGATACGCAGTATTTT. Translating gives CASSAGTGMSSDTQYF.

The chain couples TRBV9 to TRBJ1-1, with D possibly TRBD1 on 5 matching bases. CDR3 length: 17 amino acids. Germline V gene lookup returns CDR1 SGDLS and CDR2 YYNGEE. The V and J ends lost 4 bases and 1 base respectively, with 20 bases between them. CDR3 amino acids: CASSPYFLGRTNTEAFF. Written as DNA, the CDR3 is TGTGCCAGCAGCCCCTATTTCCTGGGACGGACGAACACTGAAGCTTTCTTT.

This sequence joins TRBV9 and TRBJ2-1; 10 positions match TRBD2. CDR3 size: 20 residues. Germline-derived CDR1 and CDR2 are SGDLS and YYNGEE. With V trimmed by 3 bases and J by 3 bases, 18 bases remained unmatched. Here the CDR3 reads CASSEMPVLGLAALYNEQFF. DNA of the CDR3: TGTGCCAGCAGCGAGATGCCAGTTCTAGGACTAGCGGCCCTCTACAATGAGCAGTTCTTC.

This clonotype occurred a few times. V usage is TRBV21-1 and J usage is TRBJ2-6; the table's D call of TRBD1 was not tested on the DNA. TRBV21-1 is flagged as a pseudogene. This CDR3 comprises 19 residues. CDR3 protein: CASSKLGLRTGAGANVLTF. CDR3 coding DNA: TGTGCCAGCAGCAAACTTGGCCTGAGGACAGGGGCTGGGGCCAACGTCCTGACTTTC.

This clonotype was seen more than once but under ten times. This sequence joins TRBV6-2 or TRBV6-3 and TRBJ1-1; D uncertain. V shed 7 bases and J shed 1 base, with 13 bases lying between them. The CDR3 runs 14 residues. CDR1 and CDR2 from the germline V gene are MNHEY and SVGEGT. This CDR3 reads CASKYGNPNTEAFF. The CDR3, as DNA: TGTGCCAGCAAATATGGAAATCCGAACACTGAAGCTTTCTTT.